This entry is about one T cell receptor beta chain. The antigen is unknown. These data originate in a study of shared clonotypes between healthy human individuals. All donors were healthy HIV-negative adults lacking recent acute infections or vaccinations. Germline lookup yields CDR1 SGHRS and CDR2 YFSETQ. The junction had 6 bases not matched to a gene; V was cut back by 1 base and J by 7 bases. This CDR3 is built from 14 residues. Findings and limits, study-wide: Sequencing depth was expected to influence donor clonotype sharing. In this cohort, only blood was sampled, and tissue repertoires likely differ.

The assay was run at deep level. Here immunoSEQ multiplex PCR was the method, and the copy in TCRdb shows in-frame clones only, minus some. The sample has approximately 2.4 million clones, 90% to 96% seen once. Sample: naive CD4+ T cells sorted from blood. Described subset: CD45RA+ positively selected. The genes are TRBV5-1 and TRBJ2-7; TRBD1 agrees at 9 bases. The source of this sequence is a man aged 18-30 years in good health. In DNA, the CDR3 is TGCGCCAGCAGCTTGCCGGGACAGGGTTGGGAGCAGTACTTC. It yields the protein CASSLPGQGWEQYF.